This TCR beta chain came from a study of cytomegalovirus exposure and HLA in healthy donors. As to this clone: Its target is unknown.

Amplification used 60 Vbeta primers and 13 Jbeta primers. The protocol was immunoSEQ multiplex PCR, while the TCRdb copy is restricted to in-frame clones and leaves out a portion. This sample has about 160,000 clones, with roughly 71% found just once. Study findings and constraints: Cytomegalovirus-associated status was assigned to about 150 TCR beta chains. Donor immune exposure was known only as CMV serostatus. As was reported, the classifier diagnosed cytomegalovirus status with high specificity and sensitivity.

Donors sampled were nominally healthy, though unrecorded immune exposures were likely. Germline-derived CDR1 and CDR2 are SGHTA and FQGNSA. The CDR3 sequence is 16 residues long. With 5 bases clipped from V and 4 bases from J, the junction kept 11 bases outside the gene matches. The sequencing sample was made of PBMCs. V usage is TRBV7-2 and J usage is TRBJ1-2; 9 nucleotides match TRBD1. The receptor's source is a woman aged 50 to 60 in good health and CMV-seropositive. The CDR3 reads CASSRSVTGGIYGYTF. The CDR3 DNA reads as TGTGCCAGCAGCAGAAGCGTAACAGGGGGCATCTATGGCTACACCTTC.